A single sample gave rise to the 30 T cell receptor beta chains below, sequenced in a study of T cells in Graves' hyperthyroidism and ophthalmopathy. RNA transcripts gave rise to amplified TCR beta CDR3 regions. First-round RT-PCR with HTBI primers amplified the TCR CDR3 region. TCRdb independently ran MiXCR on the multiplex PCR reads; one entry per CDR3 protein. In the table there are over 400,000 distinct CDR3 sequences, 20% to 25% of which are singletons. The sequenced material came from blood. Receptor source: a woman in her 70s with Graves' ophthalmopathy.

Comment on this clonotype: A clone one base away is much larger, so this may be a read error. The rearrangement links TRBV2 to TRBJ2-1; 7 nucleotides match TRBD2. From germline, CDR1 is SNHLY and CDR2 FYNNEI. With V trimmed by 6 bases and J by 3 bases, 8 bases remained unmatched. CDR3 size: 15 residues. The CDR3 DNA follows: TGTGCCAGCAGCGTGGCTAGCGGCTTCTACAATGAGCAGTTCTTC. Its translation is CASSVASGFYNEQFF. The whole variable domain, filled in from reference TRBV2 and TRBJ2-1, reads EPEVTQTPSHQVTQMGQEVILRCVPISNHLYFYWYRQILGQKVEFLVSFYNNEISEKSEIFDDQFSVERPDGSNFTLKIRSTKLEDSAMYFCASSVASGFYNEQFFGPGTRLTVL.

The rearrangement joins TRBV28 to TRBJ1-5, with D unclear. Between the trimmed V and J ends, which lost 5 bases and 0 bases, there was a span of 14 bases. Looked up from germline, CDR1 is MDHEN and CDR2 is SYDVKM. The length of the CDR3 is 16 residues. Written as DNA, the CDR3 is TGTGCCAGCAGTCCCACAGAAGCCCATAGCAATCAGCCCCAGCATTTT. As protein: CASSPTEAHSNQPQHF.

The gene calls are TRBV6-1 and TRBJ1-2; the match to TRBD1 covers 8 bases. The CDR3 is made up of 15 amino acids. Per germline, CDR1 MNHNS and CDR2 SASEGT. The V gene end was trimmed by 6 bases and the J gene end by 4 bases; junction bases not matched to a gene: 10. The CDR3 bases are TGTGCCAGCAGAAGCCAGGGGGCCAAATTCTATGGCTACACCTTC. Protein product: CASRSQGAKFYGYTF.

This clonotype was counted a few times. The CDR3 DNA reads TGTGCCAGCAGAGTGACCCCCGCGACGGACGGCTACACCTTC. It translates to CASRVTPATDGYTF. The rearrangement joins TRBV12-3 or TRBV12-4 to TRBJ1-2; D remains ambiguous. Trimming cost V 6 bases and J 8 bases, with 19 bases left between them. CDR3 size: 14 residues.

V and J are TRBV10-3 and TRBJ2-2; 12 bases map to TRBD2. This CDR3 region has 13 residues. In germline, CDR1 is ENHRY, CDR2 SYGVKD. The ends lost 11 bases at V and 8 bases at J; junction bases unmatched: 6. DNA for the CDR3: TGTGCCTCAAGACTAGCGGGAGAGGGGGAGCTGTTTTTT. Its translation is CASRLAGEGELFF.

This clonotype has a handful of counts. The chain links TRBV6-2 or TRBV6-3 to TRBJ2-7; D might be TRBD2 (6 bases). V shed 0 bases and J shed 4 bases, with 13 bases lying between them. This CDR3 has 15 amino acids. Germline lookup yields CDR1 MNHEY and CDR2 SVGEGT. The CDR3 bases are TGTGCCAGCAGTTACTCCCCAGCGGGCCAGTACGAGCAGTACTTC. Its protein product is CASSYSPAGQYEQYF.

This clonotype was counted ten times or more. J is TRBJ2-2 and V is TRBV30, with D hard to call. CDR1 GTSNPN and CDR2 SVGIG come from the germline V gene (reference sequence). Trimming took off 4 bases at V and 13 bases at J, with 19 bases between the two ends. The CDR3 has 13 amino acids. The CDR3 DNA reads TGTGCCTGGAAACATCATGCGAGGACGGTGCTGTTTTTT. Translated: CAWKHHARTVLFF. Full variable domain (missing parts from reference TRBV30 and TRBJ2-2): SQTIHQWPATLVQPVGSPLSLECTVEGTSNPNLYWYRQAAGRGLQLLFYSVGIGQISSEVPQNLSASRPQDRQFILSSKKLLLSDSGFYLCAWKHHARTVLFFGEGSRLTVL.

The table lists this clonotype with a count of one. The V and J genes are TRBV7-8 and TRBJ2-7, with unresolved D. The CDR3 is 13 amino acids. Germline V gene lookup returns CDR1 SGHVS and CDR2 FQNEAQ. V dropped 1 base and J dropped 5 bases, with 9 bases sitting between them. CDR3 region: CASSLEGLHEQYF. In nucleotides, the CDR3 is TGTGCCAGCAGCTTAGAAGGGCTCCACGAGCAGTACTTC.

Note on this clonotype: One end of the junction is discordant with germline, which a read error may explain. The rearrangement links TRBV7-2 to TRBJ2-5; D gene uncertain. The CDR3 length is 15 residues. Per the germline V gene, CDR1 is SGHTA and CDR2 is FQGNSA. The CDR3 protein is CASSQKALTQETQYF. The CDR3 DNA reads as TGCGCCAGCAGCCAAAAGGCTCTAACCCAAGAGACCCAGTACTTC.

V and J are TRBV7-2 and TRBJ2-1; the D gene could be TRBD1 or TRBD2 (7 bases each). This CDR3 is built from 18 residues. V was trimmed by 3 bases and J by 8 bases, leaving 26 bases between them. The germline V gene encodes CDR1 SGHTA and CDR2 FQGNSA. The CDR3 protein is CASSFRGLGGRAAYEQFF. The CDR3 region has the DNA TGTGCCAGCAGCTTTAGGGGGCTGGGGGGGAGGGCCGCGTATGAGCAGTTCTTC.

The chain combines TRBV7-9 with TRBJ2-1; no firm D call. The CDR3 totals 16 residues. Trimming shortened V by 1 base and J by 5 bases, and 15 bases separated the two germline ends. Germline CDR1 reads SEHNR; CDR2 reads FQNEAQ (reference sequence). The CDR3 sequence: CASSLGIRVWDNEQFF. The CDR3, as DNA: TGTGCCAGCAGCTTAGGAATCCGGGTGTGGGACAATGAGCAGTTCTTC. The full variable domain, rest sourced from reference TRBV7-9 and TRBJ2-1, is DTGVSQNPRHKITKRGQNVTFRCDPISEHNRLYWYRQTLGQGPEFLTYFQNEAQLEKSRLLSDRFSAERPKGSFSTLEIQRTEQGDSAMYLCASSLGIRVWDNEQFFGPGTRLTVL.

This CDR3 reads CSVVLTAGETQYF. For the CDR3, the DNA is TGCAGCGTTGTCCTCACCGCCGGAGAGACCCAGTACTTC. The chain is built from TRBV29-1 and TRBJ2-5, with unresolved D. V was pared by 4 bases and J by 4 bases, with 13 bases between. The CDR3 extends over 13 amino acids. The germline V gene encodes CDR1 SQVTM and CDR2 ANQGSEA.

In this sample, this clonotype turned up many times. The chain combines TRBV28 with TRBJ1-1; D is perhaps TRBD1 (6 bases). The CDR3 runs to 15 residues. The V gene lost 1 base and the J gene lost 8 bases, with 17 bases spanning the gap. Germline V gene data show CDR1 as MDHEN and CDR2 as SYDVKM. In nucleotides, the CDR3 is TGTGCCAGCAGTTTATCCGGCAGGGGTTGGGGCGAAGCTTTCTTT. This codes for CASSLSGRGWGEAFF. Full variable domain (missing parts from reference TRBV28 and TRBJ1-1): DVKVTQSSRYLVKRTGEKVFLECVQDMDHENMFWYRQDPGLGLRLIYFSYDVKMKEKGDIPEGYSVSREKKERFSLILESASTNQTSMYLCASSLSGRGWGEAFFGQGTRLTVV.

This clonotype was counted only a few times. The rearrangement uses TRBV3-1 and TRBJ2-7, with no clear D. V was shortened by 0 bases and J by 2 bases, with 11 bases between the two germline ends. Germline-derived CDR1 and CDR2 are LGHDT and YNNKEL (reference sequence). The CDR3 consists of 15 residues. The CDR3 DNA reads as TGTGCCAGCAGCCAAGATCCGGACGGTGCCTACGAGCAGTACTTC. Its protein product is CASSQDPDGAYEQYF.

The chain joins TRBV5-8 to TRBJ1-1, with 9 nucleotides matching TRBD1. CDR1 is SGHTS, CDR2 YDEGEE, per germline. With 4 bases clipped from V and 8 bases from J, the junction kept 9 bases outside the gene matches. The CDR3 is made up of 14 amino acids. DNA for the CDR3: TGTGCCAGCAGCCAAAGGACAGGGGTCCTGGAAGCTTTCTTT. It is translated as CASSQRTGVLEAFF. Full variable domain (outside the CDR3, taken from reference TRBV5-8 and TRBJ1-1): EAGVTQSPTHLIKTRGQQATLRCSPISGHTSVYWYQQALGLGLQFLLWYDEGEERNRGNFPPRFSGRQFPNYSSELNVNALELEDSALYLCASSQRTGVLEAFFGQGTRLTVV.

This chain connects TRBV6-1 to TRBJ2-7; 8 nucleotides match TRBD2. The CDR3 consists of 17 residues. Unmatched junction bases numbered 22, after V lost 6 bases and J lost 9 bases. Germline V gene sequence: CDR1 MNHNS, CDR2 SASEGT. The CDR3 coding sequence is TGTGCCAGCAGGGCGGCAGAACTCACCGGGACTAGGAGGAGGCAGTACTTC. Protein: CASRAAELTGTRRRQYF.

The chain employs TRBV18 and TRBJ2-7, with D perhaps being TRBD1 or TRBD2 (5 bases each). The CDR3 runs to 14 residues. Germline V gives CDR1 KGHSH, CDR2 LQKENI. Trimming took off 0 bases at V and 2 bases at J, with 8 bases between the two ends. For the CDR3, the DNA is TGTGCCAGCTCACCACCGGGACGGACCTACGAGCAGTACTTC. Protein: CASSPPGRTYEQYF.

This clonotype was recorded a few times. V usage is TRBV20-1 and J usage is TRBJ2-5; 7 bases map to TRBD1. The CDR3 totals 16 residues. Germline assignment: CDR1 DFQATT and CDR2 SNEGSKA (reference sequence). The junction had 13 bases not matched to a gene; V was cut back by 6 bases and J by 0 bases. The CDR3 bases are TGCAGTGCCACAAACCGGGACAGCTCGTACCAAGAGACCCAGTACTTC. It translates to CSATNRDSSYQETQYF.

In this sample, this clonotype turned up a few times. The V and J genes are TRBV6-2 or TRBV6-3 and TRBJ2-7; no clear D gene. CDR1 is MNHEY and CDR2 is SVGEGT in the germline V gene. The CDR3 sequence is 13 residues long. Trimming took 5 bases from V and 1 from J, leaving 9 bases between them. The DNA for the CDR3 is TGTGCCAGCAGTAATCCAGGTTCCTACGAGCAGTACTTC. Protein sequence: CASSNPGSYEQYF.

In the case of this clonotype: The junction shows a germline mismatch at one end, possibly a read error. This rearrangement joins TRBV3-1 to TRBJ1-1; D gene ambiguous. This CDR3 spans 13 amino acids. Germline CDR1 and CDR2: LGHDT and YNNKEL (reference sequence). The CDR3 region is CASSLGIGTEVFF. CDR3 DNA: TGTGCCAGCAGCCTTGGAATCGGAACTGAAGTTTTCTTT.

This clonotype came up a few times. The CDR3 loop is CASSPPPSGGSTDTQYF. Written as DNA, the CDR3 is TGTGCCAGCAGCCCCCCCCCCTCGGGGGGTAGCACAGATACGCAGTATTTT. V and J are TRBV7-9 and TRBJ2-3; 7 bases line up with TRBD2. CDR3 length: 17 amino acids. The germline V gene encodes CDR1 SEHNR and CDR2 FQNEAQ (reference sequence). The V and J ends lost 5 bases and 0 bases, in that order; junction bases with no gene match: 11.

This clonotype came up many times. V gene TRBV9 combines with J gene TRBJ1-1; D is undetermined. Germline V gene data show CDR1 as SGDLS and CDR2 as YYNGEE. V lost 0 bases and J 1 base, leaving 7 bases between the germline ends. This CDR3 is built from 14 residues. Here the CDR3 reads CASSVDSRNTEAFF. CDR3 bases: TGTGCCAGCAGCGTAGATTCCAGGAACACTGAAGCTTTCTTT.

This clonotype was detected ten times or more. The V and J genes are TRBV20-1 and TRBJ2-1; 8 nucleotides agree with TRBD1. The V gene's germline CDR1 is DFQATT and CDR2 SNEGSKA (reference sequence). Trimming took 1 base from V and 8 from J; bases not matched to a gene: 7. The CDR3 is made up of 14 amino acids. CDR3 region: CSARGTGNFDEQFF. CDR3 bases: TGCAGTGCTAGAGGGACAGGGAATTTCGATGAGCAGTTCTTC.

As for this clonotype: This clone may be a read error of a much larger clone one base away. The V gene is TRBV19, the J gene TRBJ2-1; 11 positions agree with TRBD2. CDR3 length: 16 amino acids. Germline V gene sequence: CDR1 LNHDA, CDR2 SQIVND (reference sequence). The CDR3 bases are TGTGCCAGTAGTCTAACCGGGACTAGCGGAGAAAATGGGCAGTTCTTC. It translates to CASSLTGTSGENGQFF.

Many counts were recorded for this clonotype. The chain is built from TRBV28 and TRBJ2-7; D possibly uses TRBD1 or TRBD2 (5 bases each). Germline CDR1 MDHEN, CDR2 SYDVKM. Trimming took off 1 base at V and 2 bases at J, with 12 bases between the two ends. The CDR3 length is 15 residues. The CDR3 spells CASSLFPSRAYEQYF. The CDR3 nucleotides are TGTGCCAGCAGTTTATTCCCTAGCAGGGCCTACGAGCAGTACTTC.

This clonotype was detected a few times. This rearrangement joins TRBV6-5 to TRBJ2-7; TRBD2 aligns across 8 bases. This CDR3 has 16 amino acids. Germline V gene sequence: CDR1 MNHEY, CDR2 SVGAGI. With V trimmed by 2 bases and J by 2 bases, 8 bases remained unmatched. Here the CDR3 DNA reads TGTGCCAGCAGTTACGGCGGCGGGAGGTTCCCCTACGAGCAGTACTTC. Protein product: CASSYGGGRFPYEQYF.

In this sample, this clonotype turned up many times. The CDR3 loop is CASSPSLSRPQHF. CDR3 in DNA: TGTGCCAGCAGCCCTTCTCTGAGCCGGCCCCAGCATTTT. The gene calls are TRBV16 and TRBJ1-5; D is unresolved. The germline V gene encodes CDR1 KGHSY and CDR2 FQNENV. The CDR3 contains 13 residues. The V end lost 4 bases, the J end lost 9 bases, and 13 bases lay between the germline ends.

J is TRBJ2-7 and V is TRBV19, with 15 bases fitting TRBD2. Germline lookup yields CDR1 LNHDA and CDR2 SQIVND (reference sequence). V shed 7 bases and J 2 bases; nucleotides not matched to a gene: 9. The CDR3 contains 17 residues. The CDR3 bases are TGTGCCAGTACCTCTGGACTAGCGGGAGGGCGCCCCTACGAGCAGTACTTC. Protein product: CASTSGLAGGRPYEQYF.

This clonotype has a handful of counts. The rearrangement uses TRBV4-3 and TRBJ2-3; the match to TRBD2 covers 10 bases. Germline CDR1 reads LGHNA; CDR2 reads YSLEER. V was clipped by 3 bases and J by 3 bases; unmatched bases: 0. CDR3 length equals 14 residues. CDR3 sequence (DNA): TGCGCCAGCAGCCAGACTAGCGGGACAGATACGCAGTATTTT. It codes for CASSQTSGTDTQYF.

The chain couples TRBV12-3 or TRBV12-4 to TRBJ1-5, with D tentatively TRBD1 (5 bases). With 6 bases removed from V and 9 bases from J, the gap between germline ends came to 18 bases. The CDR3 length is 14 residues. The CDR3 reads CASSQTRAGRPQHF. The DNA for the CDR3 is TGTGCCAGCAGCCAAACCCGGGCGGGACGGCCCCAGCATTTT.